The entry below gives a single TCR beta chain sequence along with its context. What it binds is unknown. A library made for alpha chains picked up this beta chain off target, so its size means little. The source of the sample is a study of spatial heterogeneity in lung cancer. Regarding time point: sample taken at primary tumor resection. Study-wide results and limits: Tallies of expanded TCRs, which were sorted into ubiquitous and regional groups, correlated with counts of ubiquitous and regional nonsynonymous mutations, respectively. In tumors, expanded intratumoral alpha and beta TCR counts tracked mutation counts.

Every TCR cDNA molecule bore a unique molecular identifier. One entry per CDR3 protein results from TCRdb running MiXCR on the 5' RACE reads. Seen here are several thousand distinct CDR3 sequences, approximately 14% observed once, and the top ten hold 13% to 15%. The germline gives CDR1 ENHRY, CDR2 SYGVKD. Deletions cut 3 bases from V and 1 base from J, with 10 bases between. The length of the CDR3 is 14 residues. This TCR came from a male donor with early-stage non-small cell lung cancer. The sequenced sample was lung tumor tissue, obtained at surgery. The rearrangement uses TRBV10-3 and TRBJ2-7, with D perhaps TRBD1 or TRBD2 (5 bases each). The CDR3 spells CAISEWGGSYEQYF. For the CDR3, the DNA is TGTGCCATCAGTGAATGGGGCGGGTCCTACGAGCAGTACTTC.